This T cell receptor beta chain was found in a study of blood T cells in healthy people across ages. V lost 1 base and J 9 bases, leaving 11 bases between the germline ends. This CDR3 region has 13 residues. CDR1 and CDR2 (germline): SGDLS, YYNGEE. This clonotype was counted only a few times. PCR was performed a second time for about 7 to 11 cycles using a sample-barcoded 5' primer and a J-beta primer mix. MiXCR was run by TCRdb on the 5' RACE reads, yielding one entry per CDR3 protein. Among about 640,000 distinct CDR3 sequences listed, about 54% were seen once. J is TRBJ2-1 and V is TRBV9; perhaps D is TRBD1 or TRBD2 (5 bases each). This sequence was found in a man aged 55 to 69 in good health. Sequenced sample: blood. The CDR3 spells CASSVLLGTEQFF. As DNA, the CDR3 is TGTGCCAGCAGCGTACTGTTGGGGACTGAGCAGTTCTTC.